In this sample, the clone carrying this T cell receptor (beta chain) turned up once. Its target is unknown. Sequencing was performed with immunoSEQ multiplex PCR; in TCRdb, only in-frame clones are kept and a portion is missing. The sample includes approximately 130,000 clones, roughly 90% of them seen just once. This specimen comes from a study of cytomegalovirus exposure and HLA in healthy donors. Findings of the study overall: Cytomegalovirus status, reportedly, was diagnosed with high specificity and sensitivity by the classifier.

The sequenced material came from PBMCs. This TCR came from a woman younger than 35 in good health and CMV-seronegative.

The CDR3 is CASSYSLETQYF. CDR3 DNA: TGTGCCAGCAGTTACTCTTTGGAGACCCAGTACTTC. The chain is built from TRBV2 and TRBJ2-5, with no clear D. This CDR3 has 12 residues. The V end lost 5 bases, the J end lost 5 bases, and 9 bases lay between the germline ends. CDR1 is SNHLY, CDR2 FYNNEI, per germline.